The 14 T cell receptor beta chains below were found in one sample sequenced in a study of cytomegalovirus exposure and HLA in healthy donors. The PCR employed 60 Vbeta primers together with 13 Jbeta primers. Assay used: immunoSEQ multiplex PCR; TCRdb lists only in-frame clones, some missing. The sample contains some 170,000 clones, roughly four fifths of which appear only once. The source material was PBMCs. The receptors derive from a man aged 55 to 70 in good health and CMV-seronegative.

The gene calls are TRBV30 and TRBJ2-7, with D perhaps matching TRBD2 (5 bases). The V end was cut by 4 bases, the J end by 0 bases, with 13 bases between. This CDR3 has 14 residues. The germline gives CDR1 GTSNPN, CDR2 SVGIG (reference sequence). The CDR3 DNA reads as TGTGCCTGGAAGGCTAGCTGGAGCTCCTACGAGCAGTACTTC. Its translation: CAWKASWSSYEQYF.

The chain is built from TRBV7-2 and TRBJ2-1; 8 bases are a match to TRBD2. CDR1 SGHTA and CDR2 FQGNSA come from the germline V gene. The CDR3 totals 16 residues. The J segment lost 0 bases and the V segment lost 2 bases, leaving 3 bases of the junction unmatched. The CDR3 region has the DNA TGTGCCAGCAGCTTACTTGGGACTAGCTCCTACAATGAGCAGTTCTTC. Protein product: CASSLLGTSSYNEQFF.

This clone was seen only a few times. This chain links TRBV7-3 with TRBJ2-3; 9 positions match TRBD2. V lost 1 base and J lost 4; bases outside the gene matches: 6. The CDR3 covers 16 residues. Germline V gene data show CDR1 as SGHTA and CDR2 as FQGTGA. CDR3 region: CASSLIGGGGPDTQYF. CDR3 bases: TGTGCCAGCAGCTTAATCGGCGGGGGGGGGCCAGATACGCAGTATTTT.

The rearrangement uses TRBV7-9 and TRBJ2-3, with TRBD2 as a possible D gene (6 bases). This CDR3 comprises 18 residues. The germline V gene encodes CDR1 SEHNR and CDR2 FQNEAQ (reference sequence). V was shortened by 1 base and J by 2 bases, with 19 bases between the two germline ends. The CDR3 is CASSLEVSSGRYTDTQYF. CDR3 bases: TGTGCCAGCAGCTTAGAAGTAAGTAGCGGACGCTACACAGATACGCAGTATTTT. The whole variable domain, remainder taken from reference TRBV7-9 and TRBJ2-3, is DTGVSQNPRHKITKRGQNVTFRCDPISEHNRLYWYRQTLGQGPEFLTYFQNEAQLEKSRLLSDRFSAERPKGSFSTLEIQRTEQGDSAMYLCASSLEVSSGRYTDTQYFGPGTRLTVL.

V is TRBV28 and J is TRBJ1-5, with D maybe TRBD1 (5 bases). The CDR3 contains 16 residues. V dropped 1 base and J dropped 1 base, with 11 bases sitting between them. Per the germline V gene, CDR1 is MDHEN and CDR2 is SYDVKM. The CDR3 here is CASSLYRGGSNQPQHF. The CDR3 DNA is TGTGCCAGCAGTTTATATAGGGGAGGGAGCAATCAGCCCCAGCATTTT. The full variable domain, rest sourced from reference TRBV28 and TRBJ1-5, is DVKVTQSSRYLVKRTGEKVFLECVQDMDHENMFWYRQDPGLGLRLIYFSYDVKMKEKGDIPEGYSVSREKKERFSLILESASTNQTSMYLCASSLYRGGSNQPQHFGDGTRLSIL.

The V call is TRBV27, the J call TRBJ2-7; D not resolved. Trimming shortened V by 6 bases and J by 2 bases, and 14 bases separated the two germline ends. The CDR3 extends over 14 amino acids. Per the germline V gene, CDR1 is MNHEY and CDR2 is SMNVEV (reference sequence). The CDR3, as DNA: TGTGCCAGCAGATCCCCAGGAAGTACCTACGAGCAGTACTTC. It specifies CASRSPGSTYEQYF.

The rearrangement links TRBV18 to TRBJ2-7, with D possibly TRBD2 on 7 matching bases. V was trimmed by 3 bases and J by 2 bases, leaving 20 bases between them. CDR3 size: 17 residues. The germline V gene encodes CDR1 KGHSH and CDR2 LQKENI. The CDR3 DNA sequence: TGTGCCAGCTCACCCCTAGCTCGGGGGGCGTTCCCCTACGAGCAGTACTTC. Its translation is CASSPLARGAFPYEQYF.

The chain links TRBV6-1 to TRBJ2-1, with 8 nucleotides matching TRBD1. The CDR3 is 15 residues long. J gave up 4 bases and V 3 bases, and 5 bases lay outside the gene matches. CDR1 and CDR2 (germline): MNHNS, SASEGT. The CDR3 sequence: CASSEGDRSYNEQFF. The CDR3 DNA follows: TGTGCCAGCAGTGAGGGGGACAGGAGTTACAATGAGCAGTTCTTC.

This clone was counted once. V usage is TRBV4-1 and J usage is TRBJ2-1; 7 bases match TRBD1. The germline V gene encodes CDR1 MGHRA and CDR2 YSYEKL. V lost 3 bases to trimming and J lost 0 bases; unmatched junction nucleotides: 8. The length of the CDR3 is 17 residues. The CDR3, as DNA: TGCGCCAGCAGCCACCAAGGGGGCCTGAGCTCCTACAATGAGCAGTTCTTC. Its translation: CASSHQGGLSSYNEQFF.

This clone was seen a few times. The chain couples TRBV11-2 to TRBJ2-1; a possible D gene is TRBD2 (5 bases). V shed 2 bases and J shed 4 bases, with 12 bases lying between them. Germline V lookup: CDR1 SGHAT, CDR2 FQNNGV. The CDR3 has 15 residues. The CDR3 bases are TGTGCCAGCAGCTTAACGGGAATGTTGTACAATGAGCAGTTCTTC. This sequence encodes CASSLTGMLYNEQFF.

The genes are TRBV7-2 and TRBJ2-7; 12 bases are shared with TRBD2. Germline values: CDR1 SGHTA, CDR2 FQGNSA. This CDR3 is built from 16 residues. V dropped 3 bases and J dropped 2; count of bases not matched to a gene: 5. Here the CDR3 reads CASSLSLAGGPYEQYF. The DNA for the CDR3 is TGTGCCAGCAGCTTGTCCCTAGCGGGGGGGCCCTACGAGCAGTACTTC.

V and J are TRBV7-2 and TRBJ1-2; TRBD1 might be the D (5 bases). CDR1 is SGHTA, CDR2 FQGNSA, per germline. The CDR3 runs 14 residues. V lost 7 bases, J lost 0 bases, and 12 bases lay in between. The CDR3 is CASTGSGSNYGYTF. CDR3 sequence (DNA): TGTGCCAGCACCGGGTCAGGGTCTAACTATGGCTACACCTTC.

This clone was recorded only once. This sequence joins TRBV5-4 and TRBJ2-3; D perhaps matches TRBD1 (7 bases). V was trimmed by 4 bases and J by 2 bases, leaving 17 bases between them. This CDR3 has 16 amino acids. The germline V gene encodes CDR1 SGHNT and CDR2 YYREEE (reference sequence). This chain's CDR3 is CASSTTGELATDTQYF. CDR3 coding DNA: TGTGCCAGCAGCACAACAGGGGAACTAGCCACAGATACGCAGTATTTT.

This chain uses TRBV15 with TRBJ2-5; the match to TRBD2 covers 10 bases. V gave up 8 bases and J gave up 5 bases; unmatched junction bases: 8. There are 14 residues in the CDR3. The germline gives CDR1 LNHNV, CDR2 YYDKDF (reference sequence). The CDR3 DNA is TGTGCCACCGAGAGCGGGAGGGGCGGGGAGACCCAGTACTTC. The encoded protein is CATESGRGGETQYF.